A selection of T cell receptor beta chains follows, all from one sample in a study of T and B cells in COVID-19 patients. In TCRdb, the multiplex PCR reads were re-called with MiXCR into one record per CDR3 protein. The table includes 20,000 to 25,000 distinct CDR3 sequences, under 35% detected once. Sequencing input: blood. Source of these receptors: a human donor who had recovered from COVID-19. The CDR3 runs from the conserved cysteine through the conserved F or W.

v_gene,CDR3aa
TRBV5-1,CASSFDRARGSEKLFF
TRBV12-3/TRBV12-4,CASSYRDRGLEQYF
TRBV19,CASSFGASGTYEQYF
TRBV30,CAWRTGPNYEKLFF
TRBV18,CASSLGTVSYEQYF
TRBV5-1,CASSLTGSYEQYF
TRBV6-5,CASSATTGSDTEAFF
TRBV6-6,CASSYAGRASVEGYTF
TRBV27,CASSPTTDTQYF
TRBV5-4,CASSPVGTSGANEQFF
TRBV2,CATRQEGTTGEQYF
TRBV19,CASRPIRDKSSYEQYF